This T cell receptor beta chain was retrieved from a study of T cell repertoires and HLA-DP antigens. The protocol was immunoSEQ multiplex PCR, while the TCRdb copy is restricted to in-frame clones and leaves out a portion. This sample yields approximately 89,000 clones, of which approximately 86% are seen a single time; approximately 1.5% belongs to the top ten. This CDR3 has 17 residues. Germline V gives CDR1 SGHRS, CDR2 YFSETQ. After removal of 2 bases from V and 3 bases from J, the junction contained 9 bases not matched to a gene. For this clone: Its antigen is unknown.

The source material was CD4+ T cells from PBMCs. The chain combines TRBV5-1 with TRBJ2-1, with 9 bases matching TRBD1. The sequence was obtained from a man aged 50-59 years in good health and CMV-seronegative. DNA of the CDR3: TGCGCCAGCAGCTTTATAGGGGGACAGGGAGTCTACAATGAGCAGTTCTTC. Translation gives CASSFIGGQGVYNEQFF.